This T cell receptor (beta chain) was sequenced for a study of shared clonotypes between healthy human individuals. CDR3 length equals 15 residues. V gave up 1 base and J gave up 6 bases, with 15 bases separating them. Germline V lookup: CDR1 MNHEY, CDR2 SMNVEV (reference sequence). Positively selected for CCR7, the CD45RO-negative cells used as naive CD8 cells excluded terminally differentiated effector memory CD45RA+ cells. Profiling relied on immunoSEQ multiplex PCR, and the TCRdb table lists in-frame clones only, not all of them. The profile covers about 1.9 million clones, with 93% appearing a single time and approximately 1.7% taken by the ten largest.

V is TRBV27 and J is TRBJ1-2; D perhaps matches TRBD1 (6 bases). The sample comprised naive CD8+ T cells from PBMCs. The source is a man aged 18 to 30 in good health. Some clones in this sample may be carry-over from other donors' samples. The CDR3 DNA reads as TGTGCCAGCAGTTTATTATGGGGGCGCGGGGATGGCTACACCTTC. Protein: CASSLLWGRGDGYTF.